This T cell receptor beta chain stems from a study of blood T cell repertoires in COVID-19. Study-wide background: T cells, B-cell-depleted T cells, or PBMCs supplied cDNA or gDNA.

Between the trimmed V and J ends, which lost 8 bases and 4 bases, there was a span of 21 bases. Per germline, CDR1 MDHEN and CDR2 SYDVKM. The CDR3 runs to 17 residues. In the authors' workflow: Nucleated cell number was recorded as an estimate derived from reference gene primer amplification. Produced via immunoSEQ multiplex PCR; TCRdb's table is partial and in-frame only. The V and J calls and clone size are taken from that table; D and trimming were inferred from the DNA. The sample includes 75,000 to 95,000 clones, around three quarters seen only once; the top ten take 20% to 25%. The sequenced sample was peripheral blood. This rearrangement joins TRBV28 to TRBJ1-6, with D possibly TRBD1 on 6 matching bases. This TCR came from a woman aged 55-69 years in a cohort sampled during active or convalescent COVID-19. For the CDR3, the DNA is TGTGCCAGCTCTAAGTGGGGGGGGAGGGGGTATAATTCACCCCTCCACTTT. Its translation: CASSKWGGRGYNSPLHF.